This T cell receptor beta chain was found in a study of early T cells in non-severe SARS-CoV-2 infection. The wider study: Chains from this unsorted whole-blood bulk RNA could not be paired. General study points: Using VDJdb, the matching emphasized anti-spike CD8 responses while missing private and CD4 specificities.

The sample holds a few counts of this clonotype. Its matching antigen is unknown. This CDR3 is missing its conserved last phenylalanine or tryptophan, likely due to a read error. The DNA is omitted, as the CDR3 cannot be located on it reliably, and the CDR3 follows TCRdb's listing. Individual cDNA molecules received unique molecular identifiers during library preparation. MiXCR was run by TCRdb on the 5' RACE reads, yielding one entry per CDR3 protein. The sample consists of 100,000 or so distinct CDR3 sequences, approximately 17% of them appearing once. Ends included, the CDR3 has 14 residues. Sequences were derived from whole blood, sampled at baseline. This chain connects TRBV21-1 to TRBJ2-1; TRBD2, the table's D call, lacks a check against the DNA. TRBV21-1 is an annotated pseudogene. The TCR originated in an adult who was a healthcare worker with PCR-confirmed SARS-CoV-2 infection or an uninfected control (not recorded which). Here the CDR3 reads CASSKDTSGRAGLV.